This is a list of T cell receptor beta chains from one sample in a study of blood T cell repertoires in COVID-19. Clones were sequenced by immunoSEQ multiplex PCR, and TCRdb holds only the in-frame ones, with some missing. The profile shows 200,000 to 300,000 clones, over 70% of them singletons. Sequencing was done on a sample of peripheral blood. Receptors were obtained from a man in his forties or fifties with acute or convalescent COVID-19. CDR3s include the opening cysteine and the closing phenylalanine or tryptophan. A D gene is named only where the DNA matches it firmly. Some rows have no size entry. The others give once, few or many, or a class for an expanded clone.

TRBV18	TRBJ1-1	NA	TRBD1	CASSPRTGGLNTEAFF	TGTGCCAGCTCACCTCGGACAGGGGGTCTCAACACTGAAGCTTTCTTT
TRBV2	TRBJ2-1	NA	TRBD2	CASSEAGLAGANEQFF	TGTGCCAGCAGTGAAGCTGGACTAGCGGGAGCCAATGAGCAGTTCTTC
TRBV6-5	TRBJ1-5	NA	TRBD1	CASSYSGRGEQPQHF	TGTGCCAGCAGTTACTCGGGCAGGGGGGAACAGCCCCAGCATTTT
TRBV5-4	TRBJ2-7	NA	TRBD2	CASSLNSGRGPREQYF	TGTGCCAGCAGCCTAAACTCGGGGAGGGGCCCTCGCGAGCAGTACTTC
TRBV10-1	TRBJ2-1	NA	NA	CASSESAGEYNEQFF	TGCGCCAGCAGTGAGTCGGCAGGGGAGTACAATGAGCAGTTCTTC
TRBV7-9	TRBJ2-1	NA	TRBD2	CASSLVMGLAAYNEQFF	TGTGCCAGCAGCTTAGTTATGGGACTAGCGGCCTACAATGAGCAGTTCTTC
TRBV7-9	TRBJ1-6	many	NA	CASSLGGLGSPLHF	TGTGCCAGCAGCTTAGGAGGGTTAGGTTCACCCCTCCACTTT
TRBV11-3	TRBJ2-7	NA	NA	CASSLTMSYEQYF	TGTGCCAGCAGCTTGACAATGTCCTACGAGCAGTACTTC
TRBV5-6	TRBJ2-1	NA	NA	CASSLVAEVNEQFF	TGTGCCAGCAGCTTGGTAGCGGAGGTGAATGAGCAGTTCTTC
TRBV11-2	TRBJ1-1	few	NA	CASSFNGNTEAFF	TGTGCCAGCAGCTTCAACGGGAACACTGAAGCTTTCTTT
TRBV29-1	TRBJ1-1	NA	TRBD1	CSGRTGGNTEAFF	TGCAGCGGTAGGACAGGAGGGAACACTGAAGCTTTCTTT
TRBV29-1	TRBJ2-7	once	NA	CSVESRGENWYEQYF	TGCAGCGTTGAATCGCGCGGGGAAAACTGGTACGAGCAGTACTTC
TRBV5-1	TRBJ2-7	NA	NA	CASSRELAYEQYF	TGCGCCAGCAGCCGGGAGCTCGCCTACGAGCAGTACTTC
TRBV29-1	TRBJ1-2	NA	NA	CSALRQSYGYTF	TGCAGCGCTCTGAGGCAAAGCTATGGCTACACCTTC
TRBV19	TRBJ1-5	NA	NA	CASTRDTGGNQPQHF	TGTGCCAGTACCCGGGACACCGGGGGCAATCAGCCCCAGCATTTT
TRBV19	TRBJ1-2	once	NA	CASSVSPRGLRSGYTF	TGTGCCAGTAGTGTCTCCCCGCGGGGTCTAAGGAGCGGCTACACCTTC
TRBV4-3	TRBJ1-4	NA	TRBD1	CASSQDYGQGIRANEKLFF	TGCGCCAGCAGCCAAGATTACGGACAGGGAATCCGGGCTAATGAAAAACTGTTTTTT
TRBV7-9	TRBJ2-1	once	TRBD2	CASSPSGSPYNEQFF	TGTGCCAGCAGCCCTAGCGGGTCCCCCTACAATGAGCAGTTCTTC
TRBV19	TRBJ1-1	once	NA	CASSIANRATEAFF	TGTGCCAGTAGTATTGCCAACAGGGCCACTGAAGCTTTCTTT
TRBV29-1	TRBJ2-1	NA	NA	CSVVWGHVTYNEQFF	TGCAGCGTTGTTTGGGGACACGTAACCTACAATGAGCAGTTCTTC
TRBV21-1	TRBJ2-7	NA	NA	CASSKWTLAGDEQYF	TGTGCCAGCAGCAAATGGACCCTAGCGGGAGACGAGCAGTACTTC
TRBV15	TRBJ2-3	many	NA	CATSRNRLEDTQYF	TGTGCCACCAGCAGAAATCGACTAGAGGATACGCAGTATTTT
TRBV5-1	TRBJ2-5	NA	NA	CASSFRTSQETQYF	TGCGCCAGCAGCTTCCGGACAAGCCAAGAGACCCAGTACTTC
TRBV14	TRBJ1-3	NA	NA	CASRSRGVNTIYF	TGTGCCAGCAGATCCCGGGGGGTAAACACCATATATTTT
TRBV5-4	TRBJ2-1	NA	NA	CASSLEEDRPYNEQFF	TGTGCCAGCAGCTTGGAGGAGGACAGACCCTACAATGAGCAGTTCTTC
TRBV9	TRBJ2-7	NA	TRBD1	CASSGRDSLYEQYF	TGTGCCAGCAGCGGCCGGGACAGCCTCTACGAGCAGTACTTC
TRBV19	TRBJ2-7	NA	NA	CASRSGTSYEQYF	TGTGCCAGTAGAAGCGGAACATCCTACGAGCAGTACTTC
TRBV11-3	TRBJ2-7	NA	TRBD2	CASRRTSGQSSYEQYF	TGTGCCAGCAGACGAACTAGCGGCCAAAGCTCCTACGAGCAGTACTTC
TRBV25-1	TRBJ1-3	NA	NA	CASSEGYDRARGNTIYF	TGTGCCAGCAGTGAAGGGTATGACAGAGCTCGTGGAAACACCATATATTTT
TRBV7-9	TRBJ2-1	few	TRBD2	CASSLGLADYNEQFF	TGTGCCAGCAGCTTAGGTCTAGCGGATTACAATGAGCAGTTCTTC
TRBV7-2	TRBJ1-1	NA	NA	CASSLSGGVEAFF	TGTGCCAGCAGCTTATCCGGGGGGGTTGAAGCTTTCTTT
TRBV4-1	TRBJ1-2	NA	NA	CASSQDAASGHYGYTF	TGCGCCAGCAGCCAAGATGCGGCCAGCGGACACTATGGCTACACCTTC
TRBV5-6	TRBJ1-4	NA	NA	CASSLGGLGEKLFF	TGTGCCAGCAGCTTGGGGGGGCTTGGTGAAAAACTGTTTTTT
TRBV19	TRBJ2-1	NA	TRBD2	CASSVSGGVTYNEQFF	TGTGCCAGTAGTGTCAGCGGGGGAGTAACCTACAATGAGCAGTTCTTC
TRBV19	TRBJ2-2	NA	NA	CATTEEWGGELFF	TGTGCCACGACGGAGGAGTGGGGCGGGGAGCTGTTTTTT
TRBV18	TRBJ2-7	once	NA	CASSPRHSGDEQYF	TGTGCCAGCTCACCAAGGCACTCAGGCGACGAGCAGTACTTC
TRBV30	TRBJ1-5	few	NA	CAWGHREGRPQHF	TGTGCCTGGGGTCACAGGGAGGGAAGACCCCAGCATTTT
TRBV27	TRBJ2-5	NA	TRBD2	CASSLSSAGVGETQYF	TGTGCCAGCAGTTTATCGTCGGCGGGAGTCGGGGAGACCCAGTACTTC
TRBV7-2	TRBJ2-7	NA	TRBD1	CASSLTTGSGEQYF	TGTGCCAGCAGCTTAACGACAGGGTCCGGCGAGCAGTACTTC
TRBV12-3/TRBV12-4	TRBJ2-2	NA	NA	CASSPVAGELFF	TGTGCCAGCAGTCCAGTAGCAGGGGAGCTGTTTTTT
TRBV2	TRBJ1-3	NA	NA	CASSAEPGRNTIYF	TGTGCCAGCAGCGCAGAGCCGGGTAGAAACACCATATATTTT
TRBV7-9	TRBJ2-1	few	NA	CASSPINEQFF	TGTGCCAGCAGCCCCATTAATGAGCAGTTCTTC
TRBV30	TRBJ1-3	NA	NA	CAWSGSGNTIYF	TGTGCCTGGAGCGGTTCTGGAAACACCATATATTTT
TRBV3-1/TRBV3-2	TRBJ1-2	NA	NA	CASSQLMAGYTF	TGTGCCAGCAGCCAACTGATGGCAGGCTACACCTTC
TRBV6-5	TRBJ1-1	NA	NA	CASMGRGNTEAFF	TGTGCCAGCATGGGCAGGGGGAACACTGAAGCTTTCTTT
TRBV7-2	TRBJ2-5	NA	TRBD1	CASSNPGQQETQYF	TGTGCCAGCAGCAACCCGGGACAGCAAGAGACCCAGTACTTC
TRBV4-3	TRBJ2-7	few	NA	CASSQSQGPTSYEQYF	TGCGCCAGCAGCCAATCTCAGGGGCCCACTTCCTACGAGCAGTACTTC
TRBV7-9	TRBJ2-1	NA	NA	CASSLSMMGAFYNEQFF	TGTGCCAGCAGCTTAAGTATGATGGGCGCTTTCTACAATGAGCAGTTCTTC
TRBV5-1	TRBJ2-3	NA	TRBD2	CASSFTGTSGPDTQYF	TGCGCCAGCAGCTTTACCGGGACTAGCGGGCCAGATACGCAGTATTTT
TRBV7-9	TRBJ2-2	NA	NA	CASSGVAPADTNTGELFF	TGTGCCAGCAGCGGGGTCGCGCCTGCGGACACCAACACCGGGGAGCTGTTTTTT
TRBV2	TRBJ1-2	NA	NA	CASSEGTSYGYTF	TGTGCCAGCAGCGAAGGGACAAGCTATGGCTACACCTTC
TRBV10-1	TRBJ2-7	once	TRBD2	CASSECGSGRDNYEQYF	TGCGCCAGCAGTGAGTGTGGTAGCGGGAGGGATAACTACGAGCAGTACTTC
TRBV11-3	TRBJ1-1	NA	NA	CASSLDRNTEAFF	TGTGCCAGCAGCTTAGATCGGAACACTGAAGCTTTCTTT
TRBV9	TRBJ1-2	NA	NA	CASSLGPYTF	TGTGCCAGCAGCCTGGGCCCCTACACCTTC
TRBV6-1	TRBJ2-7	NA	TRBD2	CASSESASGSYEQYF	TGTGCCAGCAGTGAATCGGCTAGCGGGAGCTACGAGCAGTACTTC